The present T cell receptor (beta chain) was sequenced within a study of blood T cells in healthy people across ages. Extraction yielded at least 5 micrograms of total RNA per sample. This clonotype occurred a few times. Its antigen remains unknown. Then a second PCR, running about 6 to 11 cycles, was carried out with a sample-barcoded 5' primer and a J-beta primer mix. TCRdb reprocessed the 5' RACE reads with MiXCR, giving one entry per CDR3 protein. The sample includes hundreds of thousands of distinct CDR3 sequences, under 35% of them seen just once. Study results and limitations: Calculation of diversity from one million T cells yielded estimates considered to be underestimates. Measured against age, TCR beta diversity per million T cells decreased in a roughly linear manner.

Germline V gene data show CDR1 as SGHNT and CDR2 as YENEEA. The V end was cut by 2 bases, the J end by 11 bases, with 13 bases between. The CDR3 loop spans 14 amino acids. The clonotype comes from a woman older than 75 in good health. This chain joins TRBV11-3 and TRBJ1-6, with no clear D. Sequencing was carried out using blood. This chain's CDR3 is CASSLKGPRPPLHF. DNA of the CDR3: TGTGCCAGCAGCTTAAAGGGTCCTAGACCACCCCTCCACTTT.